What follows is one TCR beta chain and its context. Time point of the sample: baseline, week 1 (first vaccination visit). The treatment: pre-vaccination baseline after standard-of-care therapy. Trimming at V came to 0 bases and at J to 5 bases, leaving 5 bases not matched to a gene. The CDR3 loop spans 15 amino acids. Germline CDR1 reads SGHRS; CDR2 reads YFSETQ. Profiling relied on immunoSEQ multiplex PCR, and the TCRdb table lists in-frame clones only, not all of them. The table shows about 88,000 clones, with around 80% occurring only once. This entry is derived from a study of a mutant IDH1 vaccine in newly diagnosed glioma. At the level of the study: Radiotherapy, temozolomide, or both had been given previously, and both were given to most.

The chain is built from TRBV5-1 and TRBJ2-7; 10 positions match TRBD1. The input for sequencing was PBMCs, taken from a glioma patient treated with radiotherapy, temozolomide or both. The source of this sequence is a man between 40 and 49 years old with glioma. Some clones in this sample may be carry-over from other donors' samples. The CDR3 protein is CASSLGQGAPDEQYF. The CDR3 DNA reads TGCGCCAGCAGCTTGGGACAGGGGGCCCCCGACGAGCAGTACTTC.